These 21 T cell receptor beta chains share one sample of origin, sequenced in a study of OX40 agonist ivuxolimab in advanced cancers. The table came from immunoSEQ multiplex PCR; TCRdb's copy has only in-frame clones and leaves some out. The sample shows under 85,000 clones, around 80% of them seen only once. The specimen was CD4+ or CD8+ T cells sorted from blood, collected in a trial of the OX40 agonist ivuxolimab. Receptors were obtained from an adult with an advanced solid tumor such as melanoma, head and neck, liver or kidney cancer.

The chain uses TRBV5-6 and TRBJ1-2, with a tentative D call TRBD1 (5 bases). The germline CDR1 and CDR2 sequences are SGHDT and YYEEEE. Trimming took off 4 bases at V and 7 bases at J, with 11 bases between the two ends. The CDR3 extends over 12 amino acids. The CDR3: CASSIGDTGYTF. The DNA for the CDR3 is TGTGCCAGCAGCATAGGGGATACTGGCTACACCTTC.

This chain links TRBV21-1 with TRBJ1-1. TRBV21-1 is shown as a pseudogene. The CDR3 extends over 15 amino acids. The CDR3 reads CASSIRRPGDTEAFF. The CDR3 region has the DNA TGTGCCAGCAGCATCCGACGGCCGGGGGACACTGAAGCTTTCTTT.

This rearrangement joins TRBV30 to TRBJ1-5; the D is unclear. Germline CDR1 GTSNPN, CDR2 SVGIG (reference sequence). The CDR3 sequence is 14 residues long. V lost 1 base, J lost 1 base, and 8 bases lay in between. The CDR3 sequence: CAWSDVSSNQPQHF. DNA for the CDR3: TGTGCCTGGAGTGACGTTTCCAGCAATCAGCCCCAGCATTTT. The variable domain in full, completed from reference TRBV30 and TRBJ1-5, reads SQTIHQWPATLVQPVGSPLSLECTVEGTSNPNLYWYRQAAGRGLQLLFYSVGIGQISSEVPQNLSASRPQDRQFILSSKKLLLSDSGFYLCAWSDVSSNQPQHFGDGTRLSIL.

This clone qualifies as medium-sized. The V and J genes are TRBV5-1 and TRBJ1-2; D is ambiguous. The length of the CDR3 is 12 residues. V shed 0 bases and J shed 2 bases, with 2 bases lying between them. CDR1 is SGHRS and CDR2 is YFSETQ in the germline V gene. The CDR3 region has the DNA TGCGCCAGCAGCTTGGTAAACTATGGCTACACCTTC. This gives the protein CASSLVNYGYTF.

The rearrangement uses TRBV6-9 and TRBJ1-2; D is uncertain. Germline loops: CDR1 MNHGY, CDR2 SVAAGI. Trimming took 4 bases from V and 3 from J, leaving 12 bases between them. The CDR3 sequence is 14 residues long. The DNA for the CDR3 is TGTGCCAGCAGTTTCGACCGGGCCGACTATGGCTACACCTTC. Amino acid sequence: CASSFDRADYGYTF.

The rearrangement joins TRBV18 to TRBJ1-3; D uncertain. V was cut by 3 bases and J by 0 bases, with 21 bases left in between. The CDR3 is 19 residues long. The germline gives CDR1 KGHSH, CDR2 LQKENI. This chain's CDR3 is CASSPNTGSASYSGNTIYF. In nucleotides, the CDR3 is TGTGCCAGCTCACCTAATACCGGGTCAGCGAGCTACTCTGGAAACACCATATATTTT.

As DNA, the CDR3 is TGCGCCAGCAGCCAAGGGACGGCGGAACCCTACGAGCAGTACTTC. Residues: CASSQGTAEPYEQYF. The chain combines TRBV4-1 with TRBJ2-7; D not certain. This CDR3 comprises 15 residues. Trimming pared 1 base from V and 2 bases from J, leaving 12 bases between. CDR1 and CDR2 (germline): MGHRA, YSYEKL.

The table lists this clone with a few counts. The V and J genes are TRBV27 and TRBJ2-7; D assignment may be TRBD1 or TRBD2 (5 bases each). Trimming removed 5 bases at V and 7 bases at J, with 24 bases between. This CDR3 is 16 amino acids long. Per germline, CDR1 MNHEY and CDR2 SMNVEV (reference sequence). The DNA of the CDR3 is TGTGCCAGCAGTCCCACTCCGAGGACATCCACTAGGGAGCAGTACTTC. Translation gives CASSPTPRTSTREQYF.

This clone was recorded once. This chain links TRBV10-2 with TRBJ1-2; D is unresolved. From germline, CDR1 is WSHSY and CDR2 SAAADI. The CDR3 runs 14 residues. Trimming cost V 10 bases and J 4 bases, with 19 bases left between them. The DNA of the CDR3 is TGCGCCATCTCGACCCGGGAGGCCTCCTATGGCTACACCTTC. It codes for CAISTREASYGYTF.

The genes are TRBV10-1 and TRBJ1-3; D is ambiguous. Looked up from germline, CDR1 is WNHNN and CDR2 is SYGVQD (reference sequence). Trimming left V 7 bases short and J 2 bases short, with 12 bases between. CDR3 size: 14 residues. Here the CDR3 DNA reads TGCGCCAGCATGCTGCTGGAGACTGGAAACACCATATATTTT. Translation gives CASMLLETGNTIYF.

This chain uses TRBV7-2 with TRBJ1-4, with D tentatively TRBD1 (5 bases). V was shortened by 1 base and J by 3 bases, with 9 bases between the two germline ends. Germline CDR1 and CDR2: SGHTA and FQGNSA. The CDR3 runs to 15 residues. DNA of the CDR3: TGTGCCAGCAGCTTAGACGGGGCAGCTAATGAAAAACTGTTTTTT. Translation gives CASSLDGAANEKLFF.

Only a few counts were recorded for this clone. This CDR3 is CASTRDHNQPQHF. CDR3 coding DNA: TGTGCCAGCACTAGGGACCACAATCAGCCCCAGCATTTT. V gene TRBV6-5 combines with J gene TRBJ1-5; D is possibly TRBD1 (5 bases). This CDR3 spans 13 amino acids. The germline V gene has CDR1 MNHEY and CDR2 SVGAGI. V gave up 7 bases and J gave up 3 bases, with 10 bases separating them.

The chain joins TRBV4-1 to TRBJ1-5; 7 bases map to TRBD1. Losses at the gene ends were 6 bases for V and 0 bases for J; bases not matched to a gene: 14. Per the germline V gene, CDR1 is MGHRA and CDR2 is YSYEKL. CDR3 length equals 18 residues. CDR3 sequence reads: CASRDDVGTAYSNQPQHF. CDR3 DNA sequence: TGCGCCAGCAGAGACGACGTTGGGACAGCCTATAGCAATCAGCCCCAGCATTTT.

As for this clone: One end of the junction varies from germline; a read error may be responsible. The chain is built from TRBV9 and TRBJ1-1, with D possibly being TRBD1 (5 bases). The germline V gene has CDR1 SGDLS and CDR2 YYNGEE. The length of the CDR3 is 14 residues. CDR3 DNA: TGTGCCAGCAGCCACTATGGAAATGGTCGACAGTTTACCTTT. It specifies CASSHYGNGRQFTF. Drawing the rest from reference TRBV9 and TRBJ1-1, the complete variable domain is DSGVTQTPKHLITATGQRVTLRCSPRSGDLSVYWYQQSLDQGLQFLIQYYNGEERAKGNILERFSAQQFPDLHSELNLSSLELGDSALYFCASSHYGNGRQFTFGQGTRLTVV.

Note on this clone: An end of the junction does not agree with germline; a read error may underlie this. This sequence joins TRBV27 and TRBJ1-1; D ambiguous. CDR3 length: 13 residues. Germline V lookup: CDR1 MNHEY, CDR2 SMNVEV (reference sequence). CDR3 loop: CASSLVPDTLRTF. In DNA, the CDR3 is TGTGCCAGCAGTTTAGTTCCCGACACTCTTCGAACCTTT.

J is TRBJ2-1 and V is TRBV5-8; no reliable D call. Between the trimmed V and J ends, which lost 1 base and 1 base, there was a span of 3 bases. This CDR3 has 13 amino acids. CDR1 SGHTS and CDR2 YDEGEE come from the germline V gene. The CDR3 loop reads CASSLMSYNEQFF. The CDR3 region has the DNA TGTGCCAGCAGCTTGATGTCCTACAATGAGCAGTTCTTC.

This clone was counted a few times. This chain links TRBV7-2 with TRBJ2-1, with TRBD1 matching 8 bases. This CDR3 spans 13 amino acids. Trimming at V came to 3 bases and at J to 7 bases, leaving 2 bases not matched to a gene. The germline V gene encodes CDR1 SGHTA and CDR2 FQGNSA. This CDR3 is CASSFRQGNEQFF. The CDR3 DNA reads as TGTGCCAGCAGCTTTAGACAGGGGAATGAGCAGTTCTTC.

The chain is built from TRBV5-1 and TRBJ1-3, with a weak D call TRBD1 (5 bases). The CDR3 spans 17 residues. Trimming took off 1 base at V and 1 base at J, with 15 bases between the two ends. Germline CDR1 and CDR2: SGHRS and YFSETQ. For the CDR3, the DNA is TGCGCCAGCAGCTTGTCGCCCGGGACTGATTCTGGAAACACCATATATTTT. Protein: CASSLSPGTDSGNTIYF. Together with reference TRBV5-1 and TRBJ1-3, the CDR3 gives the full variable domain: KAGVTQTPRYLIKTRGQQVTLSCSPISGHRSVSWYQQTPGQGLQFLFEYFSETQRNKGNFPGRFSGRQFSNSRSEMNVSTLELGDSALYLCASSLSPGTDSGNTIYFGEGSWLTVV.

V usage is TRBV5-5 and J usage is TRBJ1-5; 8 nucleotides agree with TRBD1. This CDR3 comprises 15 residues. The germline gives CDR1 SGHKS, CDR2 YYEKEE (reference sequence). The V gene end was trimmed by 2 bases and the J gene end by 6 bases; junction bases not matched to a gene: 7. In DNA form, the CDR3 reads TGTGCCAGCAGCTTCTCGTACCAGGGGGCTCAGCCCCAGCATTTT. It yields the protein CASSFSYQGAQPQHF.

The CDR3 protein is CASSGDTYNYGYTF. As DNA, the CDR3 is TGTGCCAGCTCGGGGGACACCTATAACTATGGCTACACCTTC. This chain uses TRBV18 with TRBJ1-2, with D perhaps matching TRBD1 (6 bases). Germline lookup yields CDR1 KGHSH and CDR2 LQKENI. There are 14 residues in the CDR3. V dropped 6 bases and J dropped 1 base, with 12 bases sitting between them.

The V and J genes are TRBV6-6 and TRBJ1-5, with TRBD1 identical over 7 bases. The CDR3 has 13 amino acids. The V and J ends lost 11 bases and 4 bases, in that order; junction bases with no gene match: 8. The germline V gene encodes CDR1 MNHNY and CDR2 SVGAGI (reference sequence). CDR3 in amino acids: CAGGDSRNQPQHF. The CDR3 DNA follows: TGTGCCGGTGGGGACAGCCGAAATCAGCCCCAGCATTTT.